This record concerns one T cell receptor beta chain sequence. Its cognate antigen is unknown. The record originates from a study of cytomegalovirus exposure and HLA in healthy donors. Primers for the PCR totalled 60 Vbeta and 13 Jbeta. Generated by immunoSEQ multiplex PCR, the TCRdb table keeps only in-frame clones and is missing some. The sample shows 95,000 to 110,000 clones, about 81% of them seen only once. Study-wide results and caveats: Previously analyzed data showed that most TCR beta V segments were productive at a frequency of about 87% or about 30%. The investigators catalogued 150 to 200 TCR beta chains as cytomegalovirus-associated. Later on, a genetic analysis was performed. It linked a missense variant in DCLRE1C with V- and J-gene trimming of TCR beta.

The sequenced sample consisted of PBMCs. The TCR originated in a man aged 25-45 years in good health and CMV-seropositive.

The DNA of the CDR3 is TGCAGCGCCAGGGACAGGGGGGACTATGGCTACACCTTC. This codes for CSARDRGDYGYTF. This rearrangement joins TRBV29-1 to TRBJ1-2; 11 bases align to TRBD1. After removal of 7 bases from V and 3 bases from J, the junction contained 4 bases not matched to a gene. The CDR3 is 13 amino acids. Germline CDR1 is SQVTM and CDR2 is ANQGSEA. The full variable domain, completed using reference TRBV29-1 and TRBJ1-2, is SAVISQKPSRDICQRGTSLTIQCQVDSQVTMMFWYRQQPGQSLTLIATANQGSEATYESGFVIDKFPISRPNLTFSTLTVSNMSPEDSSIYLCSARDRGDYGYTFGSGTRLTVV.